This T cell receptor (beta chain) was identified in a study of Ad26.COV2.S vaccination and SARS-CoV-2 variants. Turning to the study itself: Ad26.COV2.S was injected intramuscularly once or twice, 56 days apart. Study-wide points: The breadth of spike-specific CD8+ and CD4+ T cell responses after vaccination was reportedly substantial. Vaccine and placebo recipients had similar non-spike TCR breadth.

This CDR3 has 16 residues. Germline assignment: CDR1 LNHDA and CDR2 SQIVND (reference sequence). V shed 6 bases and J shed 0 bases, with 14 bases lying between them. Treatment: about 20 received Ad26.COV2.S at low or high dose, single or two shots; about 5 received placebo; per-sample allocation not given. Material that was analyzed had been drawn on day 63 after the first vaccine or placebo injection. An Ad26 vector was used to express Wuhan-strain SARS-CoV-2 spike as the vaccine. A note on this clone: Its antigen is currently unknown.

Assay used: immunoSEQ multiplex PCR; TCRdb lists only in-frame clones, some missing. Counted here are about 460,000 clones, 80% to 90% occurring once; the ten biggest clones make up around 1.8%. The sequencing used peripheral blood, collected in a trial of Ad26.COV2.S vaccine versus placebo. The receptor's source is a person aged 18-65 years who received the Ad26.COV2.S COVID-19 vaccine or a placebo. The chain has TRBV19 and TRBJ1-4; D gene ambiguous. The CDR3 DNA reads TGTGCCAGTAGCAAAGTCCCCGATGCAACTAATGAAAAACTGTTTTTT. This translates into CASSKVPDATNEKLFF.